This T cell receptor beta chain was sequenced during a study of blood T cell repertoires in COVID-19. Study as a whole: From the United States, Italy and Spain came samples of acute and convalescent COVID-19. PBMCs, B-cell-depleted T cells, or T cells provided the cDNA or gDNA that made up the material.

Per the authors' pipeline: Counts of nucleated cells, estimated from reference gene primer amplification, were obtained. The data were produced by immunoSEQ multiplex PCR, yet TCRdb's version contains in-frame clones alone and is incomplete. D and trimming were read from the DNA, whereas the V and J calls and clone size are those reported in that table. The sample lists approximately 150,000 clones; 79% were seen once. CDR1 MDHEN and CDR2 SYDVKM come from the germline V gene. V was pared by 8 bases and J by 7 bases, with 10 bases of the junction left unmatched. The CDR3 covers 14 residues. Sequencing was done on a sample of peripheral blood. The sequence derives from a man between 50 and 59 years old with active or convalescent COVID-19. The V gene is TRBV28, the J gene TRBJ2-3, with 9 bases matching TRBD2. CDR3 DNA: TGTGCCAGCCTTCCGGGACTAGCATCATATACGCAGTATTTT. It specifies CASLPGLASYTQYF.